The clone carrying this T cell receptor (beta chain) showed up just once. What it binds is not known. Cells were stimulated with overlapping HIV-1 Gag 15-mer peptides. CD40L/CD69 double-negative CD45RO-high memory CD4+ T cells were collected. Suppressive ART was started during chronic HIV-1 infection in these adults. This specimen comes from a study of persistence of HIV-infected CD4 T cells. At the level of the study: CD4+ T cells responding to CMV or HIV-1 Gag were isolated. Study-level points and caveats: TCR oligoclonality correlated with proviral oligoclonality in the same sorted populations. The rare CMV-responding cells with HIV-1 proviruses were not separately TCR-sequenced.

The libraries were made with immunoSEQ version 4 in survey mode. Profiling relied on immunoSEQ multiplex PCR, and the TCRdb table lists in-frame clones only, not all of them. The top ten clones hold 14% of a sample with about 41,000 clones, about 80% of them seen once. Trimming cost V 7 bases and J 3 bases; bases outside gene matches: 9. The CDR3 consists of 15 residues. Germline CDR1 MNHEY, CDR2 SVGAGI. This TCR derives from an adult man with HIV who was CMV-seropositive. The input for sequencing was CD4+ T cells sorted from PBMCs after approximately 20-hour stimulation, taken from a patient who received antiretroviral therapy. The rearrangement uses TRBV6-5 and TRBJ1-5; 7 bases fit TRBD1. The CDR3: CASTIRQGSNQPQHF. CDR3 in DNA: TGTGCCAGCACCATTAGACAGGGCTCCAATCAGCCCCAGCATTTT.